Below are 27 T cell receptor beta chains sequenced from a single sample in a study of OX40 agonist ivuxolimab in advanced cancers. The assay was immunoSEQ multiplex PCR, and TCRdb's table has in-frame clones only and misses some. In the table there are approximately 71,000 clones, roughly 94% of which are singletons. The sequences come from CD4+ or CD8+ T cells sorted from blood, collected in a trial of the OX40 agonist ivuxolimab. These receptor sequences come from an adult with an advanced solid tumor such as melanoma, head and neck, liver or kidney cancer.

V and J are TRBV11-3 and TRBJ1-6, with 8 bases identical to TRBD1. Germline V CDR1 and CDR2: SGHNT, YENEEA. With 5 bases clipped from V and 10 bases from J, the junction kept 7 bases outside the gene matches. The CDR3 has 14 residues. CDR3 DNA sequence: TGTGCCAGCAGCCAGCGACAGGGGCGCTCACCCCTCCACTTT. Translation gives CASSQRQGRSPLHF.

J is TRBJ1-6 and V is TRBV9, with D possibly TRBD1 on 6 matching bases. This CDR3 contains 16 residues. The V end was cut by 0 bases, the J end by 5 bases, with 12 bases between. Germline lookup yields CDR1 SGDLS and CDR2 YYNGEE. The CDR3 loop reads CASSVDGGAHNSPLHF. CDR3 sequence (DNA): TGTGCCAGCAGCGTAGACGGGGGCGCCCATAATTCACCCCTCCACTTT.

The V and J genes are TRBV5-5 and TRBJ2-3, with TRBD1 matching over 9 bases. CDR3 length: 14 residues. Germline CDR1 and CDR2: SGHKS and YYEKEE (reference sequence). V was clipped by 4 bases and J by 5 bases; unmatched bases: 5. DNA for the CDR3: TGTGCCAGCAGCGTCGGGACAGGGCGAGATACGCAGTATTTT. This encodes CASSVGTGRDTQYF.

The chain has TRBV18 and TRBJ2-1; 7 bases match TRBD2. V trimming: 0 bases; J trimming: 7 bases; junction bases outside the gene matches: 27. Germline CDR1 and CDR2: KGHSH and LQKENI. The CDR3 runs 22 residues. CDR3 sequence (DNA): TGTGCCAGCTCACCACCGGAATTTAGGGACGGGCGGGAGCGGGCCTTCTCGAATGAGCAGTTCTTC. It is translated as CASSPPEFRDGRERAFSNEQFF.

V gene TRBV19 combines with J gene TRBJ2-7, with 9 bases aligning to TRBD2. With V trimmed by 3 bases and J by 4 bases, 7 bases remained unmatched. The CDR3 totals 15 residues. CDR1 LNHDA and CDR2 SQIVND come from the germline V gene (reference sequence). The CDR3 region has the DNA TGTGCCAGTAGTATTGTTAGCGGGAGACTATACGAGCAGTACTTC. Translated, it gives CASSIVSGRLYEQYF.

The rearrangement joins TRBV10-2 to TRBJ1-5; D may be TRBD1 (5 bases). Germline values: CDR1 WSHSY, CDR2 SAAADI. Trimming removed 6 bases from V and 3 bases from J, with 12 bases in between. The CDR3 is 14 residues long. The CDR3 DNA is TGCGCCAGCAGGGGGCCAGACCTCAATCAGCCCCAGCATTTT. Its translation: CASRGPDLNQPQHF.

The V gene is TRBV7-6, the J gene TRBJ2-1; 7 nucleotides agree with TRBD2. Trimming took 4 bases from V and 5 from J; bases not matched to a gene: 8. The CDR3 is made up of 15 amino acids. Germline values: CDR1 SGHVS, CDR2 FNYEAQ. The CDR3 DNA sequence: TGTGCCAGCAGCTCCCCGGGACTACTAAACAATGAGCAGTTCTTC. This codes for CASSSPGLLNNEQFF.

CDR3 protein: CASTPWGASTDTQYF. The CDR3 coding sequence is TGTGCCAGCACTCCGTGGGGGGCGAGCACAGATACGCAGTATTTT. J is TRBJ2-3 and V is TRBV6-6; tentatively, D is TRBD1 or TRBD2 (6 bases each). There are 15 residues in the CDR3. Trimming took off 7 bases at V and 0 bases at J, with 14 bases between the two ends. Germline CDR1 is MNHNY and CDR2 is SVGAGI (reference sequence).

The rearrangement links TRBV30 to TRBJ1-1, with a possible D match to TRBD1 (5 bases). The V end was cut by 2 bases, the J end by 4 bases, with 14 bases between. The CDR3 sequence is 14 residues long. The germline V gene encodes CDR1 GTSNPN and CDR2 SVGIG (reference sequence). The CDR3 DNA follows: TGTGCCTGGAGTCCCTTGACAGTGGGCACTGAAGCTTTCTTT. This codes for CAWSPLTVGTEAFF.

The J gene is TRBJ2-5, the V gene TRBV7-2; D may be TRBD1 or TRBD2 (5 bases each). Trimming shortened V by 5 bases and J by 3 bases, and 16 bases separated the two germline ends. The CDR3 is 15 residues long. Germline lookup yields CDR1 SGHTA and CDR2 FQGNSA. The chain's CDR3 is CASSPTRGGEETQYF. The CDR3 nucleotides read TGTGCCAGCAGCCCAACACGGGGCGGCGAAGAGACCCAGTACTTC.

CDR3 region: CASSQDEGRMNTEAFF. In nucleotides, the CDR3 is TGCGCCAGCAGCCAAGATGAAGGCAGAATGAACACTGAAGCTTTCTTT. The chain recombines TRBV4-3 with TRBJ1-1; D gene ambiguous. The ends were cut back, 0 bases at V and 0 bases at J, with 11 bases in the middle. Germline CDR1 is LGHNA and CDR2 is YSLEER. The CDR3 runs to 16 residues.

CDR3: CASSSPIAPLLEETQYF. The CDR3 nucleotides read TGTGCCAGCAGCTCCCCCATCGCCCCGTTACTAGAAGAGACCCAGTACTTC. The rearrangement uses TRBV7-2 and TRBJ2-5; D is possibly TRBD2 (5 bases). V was shortened by 4 bases and J by 3 bases, with 21 bases between the two germline ends. The germline CDR1 and CDR2 sequences are SGHTA and FQGNSA. This CDR3 is built from 17 residues.

The chain is built from TRBV6-5 and TRBJ2-7; D unresolved. V was cut by 0 bases and J by 3 bases, with 15 bases left in between. The CDR3 is 16 residues long. Germline V gives CDR1 MNHEY, CDR2 SVGAGI. CDR3 sequence reads: CASSYSSGSGYYEQYF. The CDR3 DNA reads TGTGCCAGCAGTTACTCGAGTGGTTCTGGGTACTACGAGCAGTACTTC.

The chain recombines TRBV7-9 with TRBJ2-2; 9 bases fit TRBD2. J was trimmed by 4 bases and V by 3 bases; bases with no gene match: 9. The CDR3 spans 17 residues. Per germline, CDR1 SEHNR and CDR2 FQNEAQ (reference sequence). The CDR3: CASSFSAGGPGTGELFF. The CDR3 coding sequence is TGTGCCAGCAGCTTCTCGGCGGGAGGGCCAGGCACCGGGGAGCTGTTTTTT.

The genes are TRBV6-1 and TRBJ1-6; possibly TRBD1 for D (6 bases). Germline V gives CDR1 MNHNS, CDR2 SASEGT. The CDR3 is 14 amino acids. Trimming shortened V by 5 bases and J by 7 bases, and 12 bases separated the two germline ends. The CDR3 loop is CASSSMQGNSPLHF. CDR3 coding DNA: TGTGCCAGCAGTTCCATGCAGGGGAATTCACCCCTCCACTTT.

This chain links TRBV6-5 with TRBJ2-7; 7 bases fit TRBD2. This CDR3 region has 15 residues. The junction had 7 bases not matched to a gene; V was cut back by 5 bases and J by 0 bases. Germline-derived CDR1 and CDR2 are MNHEY and SVGAGI. The CDR3: CASSPRSGPSYEQYF. In DNA, the CDR3 is TGTGCCAGCAGTCCCCGTAGCGGGCCCTCCTACGAGCAGTACTTC.

The V gene is TRBV27, the J gene TRBJ1-1; a possible D gene is TRBD1 (5 bases). Germline CDR1 MNHEY, CDR2 SMNVEV (reference sequence). V was trimmed by 4 bases and J by 3 bases, leaving 9 bases between them. This CDR3 region has 13 residues. The CDR3 coding sequence is TGTGCCAGCAGTTCGACAGCTTACACTGAAGCTTTCTTT. Its translation is CASSSTAYTEAFF.

The chain has TRBV5-4 and TRBJ1-4, with 7 bases matching TRBD1. The V gene end was trimmed by 9 bases and the J gene end by 5 bases; junction bases not matched to a gene: 19. This CDR3 region has 17 residues. The V gene's germline CDR1 is SGHNT and CDR2 YYREEE (reference sequence). CDR3 amino acids: CATTTMGRQGINEKLFF. The CDR3 region has the DNA TGTGCCACCACAACCATGGGGAGACAGGGAATCAATGAAAAACTGTTTTTT.

The rearrangement links TRBV5-4 to TRBJ2-1; 8 nucleotides line up with TRBD2. Germline CDR1 reads SGHNT; CDR2 reads YYREEE (reference sequence). V was pared by 4 bases and J by 10 bases, with 4 bases of the junction left unmatched. The CDR3 loop spans 12 amino acids. CDR3 nucleotides: TGTGCCAGCAGCCCTTGGACTAGCGAGCAGTTCTTC. Protein product: CASSPWTSEQFF.

This rearrangement joins TRBV7-3 to TRBJ2-1, with D perhaps TRBD1 or TRBD2 (5 bases each). V was cut by 2 bases and J by 5 bases, with 22 bases left in between. This CDR3 comprises 18 residues. In germline, CDR1 is SGHTA, CDR2 FQGTGA. CDR3 sequence (DNA): TGTGCCAGCAGCTTAGCGTGGGGAGCTCGGGACCTCGACAATGAGCAGTTCTTC. It translates to CASSLAWGARDLDNEQFF. The full variable domain, with the rest looked up from reference TRBV7-3 and TRBJ2-1, is GAGVSQTPSNKVTEKGKYVELRCDPISGHTALYWYRQSLGQGPEFLIYFQGTGAADDSGLPNDRFFAVRPEGSVSTLKIQRTERGDSAVYLCASSLAWGARDLDNEQFFGPGTRLTVL.

V is TRBV19 and J is TRBJ2-3; possibly TRBD2 for D (5 bases). CDR1 and CDR2 (germline): LNHDA, SQIVND (reference sequence). The CDR3 extends over 15 amino acids. V was clipped by 3 bases and J by 1 base, with 11 bases between them. CDR3 protein: CASSILAQGTDTQYF. The CDR3 DNA follows: TGTGCCAGTAGTATCTTAGCGCAAGGCACAGATACGCAGTATTTT.

This clone was recorded only once. The chain has TRBV7-2 and TRBJ2-7, with 7 nucleotides matching TRBD1. The junction had 20 bases not matched to a gene; V was cut back by 5 bases and J by 7 bases. Germline V gene sequence: CDR1 SGHTA, CDR2 FQGNSA. The CDR3 loop spans 17 amino acids. The CDR3 nucleotides read TGTGCCAGCAGCCAAGCCTCCGACAGGGCTATAATACGAGAGCAGTACTTC. Amino acids: CASSQASDRAIIREQYF.

The chain links TRBV7-2 to TRBJ2-7; D possibly matches TRBD1 or TRBD2 (5 bases each). V was pared by 5 bases and J by 2 bases, with 13 bases between. The CDR3 loop spans 14 amino acids. Germline CDR1 and CDR2: SGHTA and FQGNSA. In DNA, the CDR3 is TGTGCCAGCAGCACCCGGGACGGAGCCTACGAGCAGTACTTC. It specifies CASSTRDGAYEQYF.

V is TRBV5-1 and J is TRBJ1-1; D gene ambiguous. The V and J ends lost 0 bases and 5 bases respectively, with 11 bases between them. The V gene's germline CDR1 is SGHRS and CDR2 YFSETQ. This CDR3 has 14 amino acids. For the CDR3, the DNA is TGCGCCAGCAGCTTGGCCGGAGGAGAGACTGAAGCTTTCTTT. Translation gives CASSLAGGETEAFF.

The chain combines TRBV7-6 with TRBJ2-1; the match to TRBD2 covers 8 bases. There are 14 residues in the CDR3. The V gene's germline CDR1 is SGHVS and CDR2 FNYEAQ. The junction had 4 bases not matched to a gene; V was cut back by 3 bases and J by 6 bases. CDR3: CASSFSGTANEQFF. The CDR3 coding sequence is TGTGCCAGCAGCTTTAGCGGGACCGCCAATGAGCAGTTCTTC.

V gene TRBV5-8 combines with J gene TRBJ2-7; TRBD1 aligns across 8 bases. The CDR3 is 13 amino acids. J gave up 2 bases and V 6 bases, and 4 bases lay outside the gene matches. CDR1 is SGHTS, CDR2 YDEGEE, per germline. The CDR3 bases are TGTGCCAGCACCCTGGACAGGGCCTACGAGCAGTACTTC. Its protein product is CASTLDRAYEQYF. The variable domain in full, completed from reference TRBV5-8 and TRBJ2-7, reads EAGVTQSPTHLIKTRGQQATLRCSPISGHTSVYWYQQALGLGLQFLLWYDEGEERNRGNFPPRFSGRQFPNYSSELNVNALELEDSALYLCASTLDRAYEQYFGPGTRLTVT.

The chain recombines TRBV4-1 with TRBJ1-1; D uncertain. Trimming removed 3 bases at V and 1 base at J, with 6 bases between. CDR3 length equals 13 residues. Germline CDR1 and CDR2: MGHRA and YSYEKL. CDR3: CASSQAGNTEAFF. CDR3 nucleotides: TGCGCCAGCAGCCAGGCTGGGAACACTGAAGCTTTCTTT.